This TCR beta chain emerged from a study of T cells in Graves' hyperthyroidism and ophthalmopathy. For the diagnoses, clinical symptoms, serum thyroxine and TRAb, thyroid ultrasound and orbital computed tomography were used. Fresh 10 ml peripheral blood yielded PBMCs. This clonotype was recorded many times. Its antigen is still unknown. There are 21 residues in the CDR3. V lost 0 bases, J lost 2 bases, and 28 bases lay in between. Germline V gene lookup returns CDR1 SGHDN and CDR2 FVKESK. Study results and limitations: In blood, most of the thyroid clonotypes expanded above 0.001 were also present. The model anticipated ophthalmopathy a median about six months pre-onset.

Amplification of TCR beta CDR3 regions used RNA as the template. HTBI primers drove first-round RT-PCR of the TCR CDR3. TCRdb reanalysed the multiplex PCR reads using MiXCR and keeps one entry per CDR3 protein. The profile covers around 600,000 distinct CDR3 sequences, with roughly 15% appearing a single time and roughly 3.4% taken by the ten largest. Input material: blood. This TCR was recovered from a woman aged 40-49 years with Graves' ophthalmopathy. The rearrangement links TRBV14 to TRBJ2-5; the D gene is possibly TRBD1 (6 bases). The CDR3, as DNA: TGTGCCAGCAGCCAAGATCCTCTAGGCATGATCGGGACACAGGAGCAAGAGACCCAGTACTTC. Translating it yields CASSQDPLGMIGTQEQETQYF.